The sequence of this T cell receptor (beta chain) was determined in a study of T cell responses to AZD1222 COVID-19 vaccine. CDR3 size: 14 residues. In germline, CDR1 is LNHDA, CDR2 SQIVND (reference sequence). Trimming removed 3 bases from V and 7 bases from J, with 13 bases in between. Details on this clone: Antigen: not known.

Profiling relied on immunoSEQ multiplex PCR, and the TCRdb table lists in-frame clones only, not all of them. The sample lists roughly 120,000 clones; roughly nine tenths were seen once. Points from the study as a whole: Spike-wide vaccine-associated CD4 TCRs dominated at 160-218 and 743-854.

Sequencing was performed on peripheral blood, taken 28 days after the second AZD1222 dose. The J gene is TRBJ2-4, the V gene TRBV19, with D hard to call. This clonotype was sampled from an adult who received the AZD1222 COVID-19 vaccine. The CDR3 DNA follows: TGTGCCAGTAGTATGGCCTCAATGGGGAACATTCAGTACTTC. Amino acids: CASSMASMGNIQYF.